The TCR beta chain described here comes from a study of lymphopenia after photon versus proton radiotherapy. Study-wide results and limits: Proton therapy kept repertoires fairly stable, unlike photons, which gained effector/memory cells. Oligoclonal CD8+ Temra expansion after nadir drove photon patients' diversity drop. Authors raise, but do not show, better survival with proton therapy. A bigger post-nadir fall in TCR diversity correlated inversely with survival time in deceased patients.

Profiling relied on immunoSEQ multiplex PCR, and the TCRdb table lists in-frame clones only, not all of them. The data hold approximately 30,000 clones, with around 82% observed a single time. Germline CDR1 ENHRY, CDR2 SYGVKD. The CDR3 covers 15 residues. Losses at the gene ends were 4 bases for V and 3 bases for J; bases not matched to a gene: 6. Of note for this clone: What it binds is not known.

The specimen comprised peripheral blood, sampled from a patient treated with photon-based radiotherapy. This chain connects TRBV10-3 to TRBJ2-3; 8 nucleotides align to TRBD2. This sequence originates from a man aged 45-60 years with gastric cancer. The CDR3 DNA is TGTGCCATCAGTGCGGCGGGGGGACTAACAGATACGCAGTATTTT. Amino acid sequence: CAISAAGGLTDTQYF.